The sequence of this T cell receptor beta chain was determined in a study of blood T cell repertoires in COVID-19. In the study overall: Nucleic acid was either cDNA or gDNA, and it came from T cells, B-cell-depleted T cells, or PBMCs.

CDR1 is KGHSH and CDR2 is LQKENI in the germline V gene. V shed 2 bases and J shed 0 bases, with 11 bases lying between them. This CDR3 region has 16 residues. How the authors handled the data: Quantification of nucleated cells was approximated via reference gene primer amplification. The assay was immunoSEQ multiplex PCR, and TCRdb's table has in-frame clones only and misses some. That table supplies the V and J calls and clone size; D and trimming were determined from the DNA. The sample carries approximately 290,000 clones, about 89% recorded once. The sequence was obtained from a man in his thirties or forties with acute or convalescent COVID-19. Sequenced sample: peripheral blood. V gene TRBV18 combines with J gene TRBJ1-5; D remains unclear. CDR3 loop: CASSPVFPGSNQPQHF. For the CDR3, the DNA is TGTGCCAGCTCACCAGTCTTCCCGGGTAGCAATCAGCCCCAGCATTTT.